The 7 T cell receptor beta chains presented below share a single source sample, sequenced in a study of blood T cell repertoires in COVID-19. Some clones are missing from TCRdb's copy, which holds only in-frame ones; the method was immunoSEQ multiplex PCR. The data contain under 150,000 clones, 75% to 80% of them singletons. Sequencing was performed on PBMCs or T cells enriched from blood (not recorded which). All receptors derive from a woman aged 45-60 years who had recovered from COVID-19.

CDR3 sequence (DNA): TGTGCCAGCAGTCCTAGCGGGAGTAGGAATGAGCAGTTCTTC. The encoded protein is CASSPSGSRNEQFF. The chain combines TRBV6-4 with TRBJ2-1; 10 bases match TRBD2. Trimming at V came to 5 bases and at J to 7 bases, leaving 5 bases not matched to a gene. CDR3 length: 14 residues. Germline V lookup: CDR1 MRHNA, CDR2 SNTAGT.

The rearrangement uses TRBV28 and TRBJ1-2; D call uncertain. The ends were cut back, 5 bases at V and 8 bases at J, with 15 bases in the middle. CDR3 length equals 13 residues. Germline V gives CDR1 MDHEN, CDR2 SYDVKM. The CDR3 loop reads CASSPLEVWGYTF. The DNA for the CDR3 is TGTGCCAGCAGTCCGTTAGAGGTATGGGGCTACACCTTC.

The genes are TRBV12-3 or TRBV12-4 and TRBJ2-7; D is unclear. V was shortened by 5 bases and J by 4 bases, with 9 bases between the two germline ends. The CDR3 contains 12 residues. The CDR3 DNA follows: TGTGCCAGCAGTCATAGACTTTACGAGCAGTACTTC. Protein: CASSHRLYEQYF.

The table lists this clone with a count of one. The V and J genes are TRBV29-1 and TRBJ2-4, with 9 bases identical to TRBD1. Germline V lookup: CDR1 SQVTM, CDR2 ANQGSEA. With V trimmed by 6 bases and J by 5 bases, 8 bases remained unmatched. The length of the CDR3 is 14 residues. Here the CDR3 DNA reads TGCAGCGTAGGCGGACAGGGGAGCCAAAACATTCAGTACTTC. Translating gives CSVGGQGSQNIQYF.

This clone was recorded a few times. V gene TRBV7-9 combines with J gene TRBJ2-7; 8 bases agree with TRBD1. V trimming: 4 bases; J trimming: 3 bases; junction bases outside the gene matches: 5. Per germline, CDR1 SEHNR and CDR2 FQNEAQ (reference sequence). The CDR3 is 14 residues long. As DNA, the CDR3 is TGTGCCAGCAGCTCGGACAGGGCAGACTACGAGCAGTACTTC. This gives the protein CASSSDRADYEQYF.

This clone was seen more than once but under ten times. The chain links TRBV7-9 to TRBJ1-4; 7 nucleotides line up with TRBD1. Germline V gene sequence: CDR1 SEHNR, CDR2 FQNEAQ (reference sequence). Germline trimming cut 5 bases from V and 4 bases from J; bases unmatched to any gene: 7. The CDR3 length is 15 residues. The CDR3 sequence: CASSPQGQGNEKLFF. CDR3 nucleotide sequence: TGTGCCAGCAGCCCACAGGGGCAGGGTAATGAAAAACTGTTTTTT.

This chain links TRBV10-3 with TRBJ2-2; 13 bases align to TRBD2. Germline assignment: CDR1 ENHRY and CDR2 SYGVKD. The CDR3 extends over 15 amino acids. Losses at the gene ends were 6 bases for V and 6 bases for J; bases not matched to a gene: 4. The CDR3 DNA sequence: TGTGCCATCAGCGGACTAGCGGGAGACCCCGGGGAGCTGTTTTTT. It specifies CAISGLAGDPGELFF.